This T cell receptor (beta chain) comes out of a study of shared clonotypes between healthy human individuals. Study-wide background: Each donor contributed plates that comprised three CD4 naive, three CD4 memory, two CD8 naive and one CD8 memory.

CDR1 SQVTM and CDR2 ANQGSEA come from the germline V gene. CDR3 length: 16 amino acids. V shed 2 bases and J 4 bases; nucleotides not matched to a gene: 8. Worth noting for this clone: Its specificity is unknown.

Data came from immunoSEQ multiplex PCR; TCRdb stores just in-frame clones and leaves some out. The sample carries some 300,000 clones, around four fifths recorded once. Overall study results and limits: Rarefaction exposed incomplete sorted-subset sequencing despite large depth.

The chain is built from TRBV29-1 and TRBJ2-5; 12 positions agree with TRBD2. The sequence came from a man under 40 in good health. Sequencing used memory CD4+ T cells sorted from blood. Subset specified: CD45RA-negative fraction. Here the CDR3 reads CSVESRLAGAGETQYF. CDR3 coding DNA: TGCAGCGTTGAATCTCGACTAGCGGGAGCGGGAGAGACCCAGTACTTC.